This record concerns one TCR beta chain sequence. The antigen this receptor binds is unknown. It has no much larger one-base neighbor in the sample; base qualities were not kept. This entry belongs to a study of OX40 agonist ivuxolimab in advanced cancers. Notes on the research overall: Ivuxolimab, which targeted the costimulatory receptor OX40 (CD134), was an agonistic, fully human IgG2 monoclonal antibody. Intravenous ivuxolimab was administered to patients every 2 weeks at six dose levels: 0.01, 0.1, 0.3, 1.5, 3 and 10 mg/kg. Among the roughly 52 dose-escalation patients, some 19 had hepatocellular carcinoma, about 15 melanoma, 9 renal cell carcinoma and 9 head and neck cancer. In the dose-escalation cohort, 70% to 90% of patients were male, and the mean age was roughly 60 years with a range of roughly 20 to 85. Patients were allowed to have had prior anti-PD-1, anti-PD-L1 or anti-CTLA-4 therapy, and roughly 40% of the dose-escalation patients had been treated with checkpoint inhibitors. Three dose-escalation patients achieved partial responses, one with hepatocellular carcinoma and two with cutaneous melanoma. The purpose of peripheral TCRbeta sequencing was to test whether ivuxolimab changed TCR sequence diversity and led to clonal T-cell expansion. The paper covers the monotherapy dose-escalation part of the phase I ivuxolimab trial, which included N = 52 patients. Study-wide conclusions, independent of this receptor: Clonal expansion of both CD4+ and CD8+ blood T cells was observed from baseline to week 6 at doses 0.1 to 3.0 mg/kg. After ivuxolimab, expanded clones were on average more numerous among CD8+ T cells than among CD4+ T cells. Low levels of normalized T-cell clonal expansion were also seen in some nonresponding patients. In partial responders in the 0.1-3.0 mg/kg groups, normalized peripheral clonal expansion was found to be among the lowest, especially among CD8+ T cells. Which antigens the clonally expanded peripheral T cells were specific for was not determined.

To sequence the TCRbeta CDR3 region, genomic DNA was isolated from the sorted cells. TCRbeta CDR3 regions were sequenced using the immunoSEQ Assay. The source is immuneACCESS, and TCRdb retained only in-frame sequences with V and J called. Part of the clones is not carried over; for the studies checked, unresolved V genes explain less than half of this, and the remainder is unexplained. Counted in this sample were roughly 75,000 clones; around nine tenths of them appeared once. 0.76% of the sample goes to the ten largest clones. The trial excluded patients who had a history of autoimmune disease or were on systemic immunosuppression. Peripheral blood for TCR sequencing was drawn from every dose cohort at baseline, at cycle 4 day 1 and at cycle 7 day 1. Samples were obtained from an open-label, multicenter, first-in-human phase I dose-escalation trial of ivuxolimab. Adults with locally advanced or metastatic melanoma, renal cell, hepatocellular, or head and neck squamous cell carcinoma were enrolled in the trial. Before TCR sequencing, CD4+ T cells and CD8+ T cells were sorted from peripheral blood as separate populations.

From its cysteine to its phenylalanine, the CDR3 spans 15 amino acids. The DNA shown is the 45-base CDR3, in frame from base 1. V loses 1 base of germline sequence and J loses 6 bases, and the interval between the two ends is 14 bases. From the germline V gene, CDR1 is SGHRS and CDR2 is YFSETQ. The receptor comes from an adult with an advanced solid tumor such as melanoma, head and neck, liver or kidney cancer. This sample comprised CD4+ or CD8+ T cells sorted from blood, obtained in a trial of the OX40 agonist ivuxolimab. The chain is assembled from TRBV5-1 and TRBJ1-3, with no confidently assigned D gene. The sequenced DNA is TGCGCCAGCAGCTTGAGTCAATCGGAGGCAAACACCATATATTTT. This translates into CASSLSQSEANTIYF.